Included here is one T cell receptor beta chain sequence, with context. No antigen is known for it. The data derive from a study of metastatic and nonmetastatic thyroid tumors. CDR3 length equals 13 residues. Trimming left V 9 bases short and J 4 bases short, with 15 bases between. The study's findings and limits: Benign nodules were reported to have significantly lower TCR beta diversity than malignant thyroid tumors, in blood and tumor.

There were no patients who had received any treatment before thyroid surgery. TCRdb re-analyzed the PCR reads using MiXCR. Of approximately 19,000 clones listed, 34% are singletons. The chain combines TRBV12-3 or TRBV12-4 with TRBJ1-2, with D possibly TRBD1 on 5 matching bases. The sample taken for sequencing was tumor tissue. This clonotype originated in a male donor with papillary thyroid cancer or a benign thyroid nodule (not recorded which). Some clones in this sample may be carry-over from other donors' samples. CDR3 in amino acids: CARTGAGFYGYTF. CDR3 coding DNA: TGTGCCAGGACCGGGGCCGGATTCTATGGCTACACCTTC.